A single sample gave rise to the 13 T cell receptor beta chains below, sequenced in a study of blood T cell repertoires in COVID-19. The data were produced by immunoSEQ multiplex PCR, yet TCRdb's version contains in-frame clones alone and is incomplete. Of 250,000 to 350,000 clones listed, approximately 90% are singletons. The specimen sequenced was peripheral blood. The receptors originated from a woman aged 25 to 39 with COVID-19, enrolled during active disease.

This rearrangement joins TRBV5-1 to TRBJ1-2; a possible D gene is TRBD1 (5 bases). This CDR3 has 14 amino acids. V was pared by 3 bases and J by 8 bases, with 17 bases between. Germline CDR1 is SGHRS and CDR2 is YFSETQ. CDR3 nucleotides: TGCGCCAGCAGCTCGCGAACTGGGGCAGGAGGCTACACCTTC. Encoded protein: CASSSRTGAGGYTF.

The chain employs TRBV19 and TRBJ1-5, with unresolved D. The CDR3 runs to 15 residues. Germline V CDR1 and CDR2: LNHDA, SQIVND (reference sequence). V gave up 3 bases and J gave up 2 bases, with 11 bases separating them. The DNA for the CDR3 is TGTGCCAGTAGTATCCCCGGGGTGGGCAATCAGCCCCAGCATTTT. This encodes CASSIPGVGNQPQHF.

The CDR3: CASSEWLEPDGYTF. The CDR3 region has the DNA TGTGCCAGCAGTGAATGGTTGGAGCCGGATGGCTACACCTTC. The V and J genes are TRBV6-1 and TRBJ1-2; D is uncertain. Trimming stripped 2 bases from V and 6 bases from J, with 13 bases between. The CDR3 is 14 residues long. CDR1 is MNHNS and CDR2 is SASEGT in the germline V gene.

This chain links TRBV11-2 with TRBJ2-1, with 8 bases identical to TRBD2. From germline, CDR1 is SGHAT and CDR2 FQNNGV. The CDR3 sequence is 15 residues long. Trimming took 4 bases from V and 7 from J; bases not matched to a gene: 9. The CDR3 DNA reads TGTGCCAGCAGCTGGTGGGAGCGGGAGAAGAATGAGCAGTTCTTC. Translation gives CASSWWEREKNEQFF.

This chain links TRBV5-5 with TRBJ1-4, with D uncertain. This CDR3 has 15 amino acids. The germline CDR1 and CDR2 sequences are SGHKS and YYEKEE (reference sequence). V dropped 0 bases and J dropped 4 bases, with 10 bases sitting between them. The CDR3: CASSLGAEFNEKLFF. The CDR3 nucleotides read TGTGCCAGCAGCTTGGGTGCGGAGTTTAATGAAAAACTGTTTTTT.

The chain combines TRBV19 with TRBJ1-2; D is ambiguous. Trimming pared 3 bases from V and 5 bases from J, leaving 16 bases between. This CDR3 has 15 residues. Germline loops: CDR1 LNHDA, CDR2 SQIVND (reference sequence). The CDR3 nucleotides are TGTGCCAGTAGTATGGATATACAGACCTCATATGGCTACACCTTC. It specifies CASSMDIQTSYGYTF.

The V call is TRBV14, the J call TRBJ2-7; the D is unclear. The CDR3 sequence is 13 residues long. Trimming removed 4 bases at V and 3 bases at J, with 10 bases between. Germline V gene lookup returns CDR1 SGHDN and CDR2 FVKESK. The CDR3 region is CASSLHSYYEQYF. As DNA, the CDR3 is TGTGCCAGCAGCCTCCACTCCTACTACGAGCAGTACTTC.

The V and J genes are TRBV3-1 (or the pseudogene TRBV3-2) and TRBJ2-1; 7 bases are shared with TRBD2. Germline CDR1 reads LGHDT; CDR2 reads YNNKEL (reference sequence). J was trimmed by 6 bases and V by 0 bases; bases with no gene match: 8. The CDR3 is 16 residues long. The CDR3 DNA follows: TGTGCCAGCAGCCAAGACGGCGGGAGAGGAACCAATGAGCAGTTCTTC. It yields the protein CASSQDGGRGTNEQFF.

The chain combines TRBV5-4 with TRBJ2-7, with TRBD2 identical over 10 bases. V lost 0 bases and J lost 3; bases outside the gene matches: 3. There are 15 residues in the CDR3. Germline V gene sequence: CDR1 SGHNT, CDR2 YYREEE (reference sequence). The CDR3 sequence is CASSLAAGGNYEQYF. The CDR3 bases are TGTGCCAGCAGCTTGGCAGCGGGGGGGAACTACGAGCAGTACTTC. Full variable domain (remainder filled in from reference TRBV5-4 and TRBJ2-7): ETGVTQSPTHLIKTRGQQVTLRCSSQSGHNTVSWYQQALGQGPQFIFQYYREEENGRGNFPPRFSGLQFPNYSSELNVNALELDDSALYLCASSLAAGGNYEQYFGPGTRLTVT.

The chain is built from TRBV24-1 and TRBJ2-1, with 8 bases aligning to TRBD2. The CDR3 spans 17 residues. CDR1 is KGHDR, CDR2 SFDVKD, per germline. Trimming at V came to 4 bases and at J to 0 bases, leaving 7 bases not matched to a gene. The CDR3 sequence is CATSERLAPNSYNEQFF. The DNA for the CDR3 is TGTGCCACCAGTGAACGACTAGCGCCGAACTCCTACAATGAGCAGTTCTTC.

At least ten counts were recorded for this clone. The chain couples TRBV19 to TRBJ2-7, with 7 bases fitting TRBD2. The CDR3 spans 14 residues. Germline loops: CDR1 LNHDA, CDR2 SQIVND (reference sequence). V was clipped by 2 bases and J by 0 bases; unmatched bases: 1. CDR3 residues: CASSISGASYEQYF. Written as DNA, the CDR3 is TGTGCCAGTAGTATAAGCGGGGCCTCCTACGAGCAGTACTTC. The full variable domain, with the rest looked up from reference TRBV19 and TRBJ2-7, is DGGITQSPKYLFRKEGQNVTLSCEQNLNHDAMYWYRQDPGQGLRLIYYSQIVNDFQKGDIAEGYSVSREKKESFPLTVTSAQKNPTAFYLCASSISGASYEQYFGPGTRLTVT.

The chain joins TRBV6-5 to TRBJ2-1; 10 positions match TRBD2. Germline-derived CDR1 and CDR2 are MNHEY and SVGAGI. The CDR3 spans 15 residues. The J segment lost 8 bases and the V segment lost 6 bases, leaving 10 bases of the junction unmatched. CDR3 residues: CASSDGTSDFDEQFF. The CDR3 DNA sequence: TGTGCCAGCAGCGACGGGACTAGCGATTTCGATGAGCAGTTCTTC.

The rearrangement joins TRBV27 to TRBJ1-1; 9 bases line up with TRBD1. This CDR3 has 14 amino acids. CDR1 is MNHEY and CDR2 is SMNVEV in the germline V gene (reference sequence). J was trimmed by 1 base and V by 5 bases; bases with no gene match: 2. This chain's CDR3 is CASSMDRGNTEAFF. The CDR3 nucleotides are TGTGCCAGCAGTATGGACAGGGGGAACACTGAAGCTTTCTTT.